Below are 5 T cell receptor beta chains sequenced from a single sample in a study of regulatory T cells in long-lasting Graves disease. Time point reported: newly diagnosed GD, antithyroid drugs for less than 3 months. PBMC RNA was the source of the TCR library. With iRepertoire HTBI primers and Arm-PCR of CDR3 regions, TCR beta libraries were built. MiXCR, run by TCRdb on the multiplex PCR reads, gives a single entry per CDR3 protein. The table lists more than 350,000 distinct CDR3 sequences, about 16% of them singletons. These data were also reused for a study on T cells in Graves' hyperthyroidism and ophthalmopathy.

The sequenced sample was peripheral blood mononuclear cells (PBMCs), obtained at new diagnosis, from a patient treated with antithyroid drugs. Every receptor here comes from a woman aged 25 to 39 with Graves disease.

The chain has TRBV12-3 or TRBV12-4 and TRBJ2-2; TRBD2 aligns across 15 bases. The CDR3 is made up of 19 amino acids. Trimming removed 4 bases from V and 5 bases from J; junction bases left unmatched: 11. The CDR3 coding sequence is TGTGCCAGCAGTTGGGCCCCCGGGACTAGCGGGAGGTGGACCGGGGAGCTGTTTTTT. This codes for CASSWAPGTSGRWTGELFF.

To note about this clonotype: A read error may explain this, as a much larger clone is one base away. J is TRBJ1-5 and V is TRBV14; tentative D call: TRBD1 (6 bases). In germline, CDR1 is SGHDN, CDR2 FVKESK. The V and J ends lost 3 bases and 2 bases respectively, with 8 bases between them. This CDR3 spans 14 amino acids. CDR3 sequence reads: CASSQAGGNQPQHF. The CDR3 DNA sequence: TGTGCCAGCAGCCAGGCAGGGGGCAATCAGCCCCAGCATTTT.

This clonotype was seen at least ten times. The chain recombines TRBV20-1 with TRBJ2-3; TRBD1 matches 11 bases. The germline CDR1 and CDR2 sequences are DFQATT and SNEGSKA (reference sequence). With 8 bases clipped from V and 5 bases from J, the junction kept 3 bases outside the gene matches. CDR3 length: 12 residues. DNA for the CDR3: TGCAGTACAGGGACAGGGGGAGATACGCAGTATTTT. Residues: CSTGTGGDTQYF.

The gene calls are TRBV30 and TRBJ2-1; D may be TRBD2 (6 bases). Deletions cut 0 bases from V and 4 bases from J, with 16 bases between. Germline V lookup: CDR1 GTSNPN, CDR2 SVGIG (reference sequence). The CDR3 is made up of 16 amino acids. DNA for the CDR3: TGTGCCTGGAGTGTAAGGAGGGCCTCTCGGTACAATGAGCAGTTCTTC. It encodes CAWSVRRASRYNEQFF.

As to this clonotype: Being one base from a much bigger clone, this may be a read error. The rearrangement uses TRBV4-1 and TRBJ1-3; D uncertain. The V gene's germline CDR1 is MGHRA and CDR2 YSYEKL. CDR3 length: 16 residues. CDR3 bases: TGCACCAGCAGCCAAGGGTGGCCGAGCTCTGGAAACACCATATATTTT. Its protein product is CTSSQGWPSSGNTIYF.